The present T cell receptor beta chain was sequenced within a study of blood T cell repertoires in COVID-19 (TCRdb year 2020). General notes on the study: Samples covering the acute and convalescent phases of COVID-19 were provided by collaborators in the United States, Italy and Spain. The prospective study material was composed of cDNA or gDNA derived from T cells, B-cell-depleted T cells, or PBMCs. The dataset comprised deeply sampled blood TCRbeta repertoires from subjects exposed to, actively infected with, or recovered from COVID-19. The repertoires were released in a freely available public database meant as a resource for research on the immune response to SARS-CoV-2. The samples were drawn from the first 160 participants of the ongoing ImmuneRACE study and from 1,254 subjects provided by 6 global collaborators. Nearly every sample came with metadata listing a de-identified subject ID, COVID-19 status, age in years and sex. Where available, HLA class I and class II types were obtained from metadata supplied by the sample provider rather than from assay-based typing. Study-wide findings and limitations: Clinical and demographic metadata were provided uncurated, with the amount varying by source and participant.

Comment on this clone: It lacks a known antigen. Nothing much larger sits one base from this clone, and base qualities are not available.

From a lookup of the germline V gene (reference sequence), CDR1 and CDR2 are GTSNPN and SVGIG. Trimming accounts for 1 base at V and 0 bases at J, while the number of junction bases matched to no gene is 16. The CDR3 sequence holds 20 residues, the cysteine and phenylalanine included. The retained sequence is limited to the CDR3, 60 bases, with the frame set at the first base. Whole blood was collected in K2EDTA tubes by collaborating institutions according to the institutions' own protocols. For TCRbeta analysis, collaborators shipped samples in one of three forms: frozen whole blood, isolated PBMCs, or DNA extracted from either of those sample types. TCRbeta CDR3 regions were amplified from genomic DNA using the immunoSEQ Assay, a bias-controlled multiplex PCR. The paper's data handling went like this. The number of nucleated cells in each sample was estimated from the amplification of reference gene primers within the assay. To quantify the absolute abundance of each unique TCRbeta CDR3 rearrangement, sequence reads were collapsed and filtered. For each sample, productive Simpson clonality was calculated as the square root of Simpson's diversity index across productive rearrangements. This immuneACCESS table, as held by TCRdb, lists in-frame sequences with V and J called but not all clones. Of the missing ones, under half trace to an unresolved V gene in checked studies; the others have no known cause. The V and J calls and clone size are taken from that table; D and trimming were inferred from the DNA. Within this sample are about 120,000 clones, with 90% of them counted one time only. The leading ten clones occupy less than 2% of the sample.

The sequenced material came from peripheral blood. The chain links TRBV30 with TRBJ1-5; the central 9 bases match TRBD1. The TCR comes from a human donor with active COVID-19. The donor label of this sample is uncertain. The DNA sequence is TGTGCCTGGAGTGCTCCCGTTCTGACAGGGGGGGATTATAGCAATCAGCCCCAGCATTTT. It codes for CAWSAPVLTGGDYSNQPQHF.